The clone carrying this TCR beta chain has a handful of counts. Its antigen is currently unknown. CDR1 and CDR2 (germline): MNHEY, SVGAGI. This CDR3 region has 15 residues. Trimming took 6 bases from V and 2 from J; bases not matched to a gene: 7. This sample is part of a study of cytomegalovirus exposure and HLA in healthy donors. Study-wide points: HLA allele associations emerged for roughly 16,000 TCR beta sequences in a later analysis, at 0.05 false discovery rate.

PCR employed 60 Vbeta and 13 Jbeta primers. Profiled with immunoSEQ multiplex PCR; TCRdb holds only in-frame clones, not every one. The sample has approximately 27,000 clones, approximately 62% seen once. Input material: PBMCs. V gene TRBV6-5 combines with J gene TRBJ1-5, with 7 nucleotides matching TRBD1. This TCR was recovered from a male donor in good health and CMV-seropositive. CDR3 DNA: TGTGCCAGCAGCTTAACAGGGGAAGGCAATCAGCCCCAGCATTTT. Translated, it gives CASSLTGEGNQPQHF.